Given below is one T cell receptor (beta chain) in context. No antigen is known for it. No much larger clonotype is one base removed from it; base qualities were not supplied. Healthy HIV-negative adults with no recently reported acute infections or vaccinations were included as donors. Every donor was a Caucasian adult residing in Nashville, Tennessee, USA. CD4+ T cells were enriched by magnetic negative selection, after which naive cells were positively selected on CD45RA and the negative fraction was taken as the memory subset. Blood was obtained by leukapheresis, after which PBMCs were separated by Ficoll-Histopaque density gradient centrifugation and cryopreserved in liquid nitrogen vapor phase. Analytical flow cytometry was used to check the purity and quantity of every magnetically sorted T cell population. Genomic DNA was isolated from each sorted fraction and quantified by UV absorbance on a Nanodrop 2000c.

TCR CDR3 regions were amplified from genomic DNA by multiplex PCR using the deep immunoSEQ assay. Extracted genomic DNA from each cell subset was distributed evenly across all wells of several immunoSEQ 96-well plates, and each plate was treated as a replicate. For sorted subsets, about 0.2 ug genomic DNA, equal to tens of thousands of T cell genomes, was loaded into each replicate PCR. Purified libraries were measured with a Qubit 3.0 fluorometer, size-checked on a Bioanalyzer 2100, and measured again with the KAPA Library Quantification kit. Every immunoSEQ 96-well plate was sequenced on a dedicated single-read 150-cycle Illumina NextSeq 550 flow cell. The source study handled its data this way. Because the immunoSEQ output held only junctional sequences and lacked quality scores, the filtering could not match the filtering applied to full-length reads. Sequences were annotated with PyIR, a Python wrapper for IgBLAST v1.9, and V/J genes and CDR3 were assigned using IMGT germline references. Reads were removed for weak V/J assignments (E-value above 1e-6), missing CDR3, stop codons, out-of-frame junctions, or ambiguous translated residues. A V3J clonotype was defined by an identical inferred V gene, J gene, and CDR3 amino acid sequence. Percentage overlap between repertoires was computed as shared unique clonotypes divided by the size of the smaller repertoire. Repertoire richness was assessed with RTK rarefaction, the Chao1 estimator, and Recon v2.1 estimates of unobserved clonotypes. Generation probabilities were computed with OLGA for all TCRbeta clonotypes obtained by the gDNA method from several donors. The immuneACCESS repertoire file appears here via TCRdb, limited to in-frame rearrangements. These files lack a portion of the clones; in checked studies, under half of the deficit traces to unresolved V genes, and the cause of the others is not known. V and J calls and clone size come straight from that table; D and trimming were deduced from the DNA. Across this sample there are a few million clones, with just under 95% seen only once. Approximately 0.4% of the sample goes to the ten largest clones.

These data are taken from a study of shared clonotypes between healthy human individuals (dated by TCRdb to 2020 to 2021). Looking at the study overall: The cohort included three men and a couple of women between 18 and 49 years of age. For each donor, CD4 naive and CD4 memory were each given three plates, CD8 naive was given two plates, and CD8 memory was given one plate. Between about 0.9 and 9 billion PBMCs per donor were obtained by leukapheresis. To increase sequencing depth and limit assay-specific biases, TCR repertoire library preparation and sequencing were carried out by different laboratories using diverse techniques. Blood TCR repertoires of roughly five healthy adults were deeply sequenced to estimate repertoire size and the extent of clonotype sharing between individuals. Results and caveats for the whole study, not just this receptor: Pairwise subsampling led to the expectation that sequencing depth would affect the degree of clonotype sharing among donors. Estimated clonotype richness was generally larger for naive than for memory subsets. Sampling was restricted to blood, and TCR repertoires in tissues likely differ from the TCR repertoires found in blood. When a handful of donors were compared, the shared fraction of clonotypes was roughly 4.8% for naive CD4, 3% to 4% for naive CD8, roughly 2.3% for memory CD4, and under 0.5% for memory CD8. The genetic and exposure-history diversity represented was limited by the small number of donors. Clonotypes shared by all four sorted-subset donors showed higher generation probabilities than non-shared clonotypes. Incomplete sequencing was indicated by rarefaction of sorted-subset datasets, despite the large sequencing depth.

The receptor was derived from a man younger than 35 in good health. Some clones in this sample may be carry-over from other donors' samples. Material: naive CD4+ T cells from PBMCs. The cell subset or site label for this specimen denotes: CD45RA+ positively selected.

The CDR3 is CSVEDSRDTEAFF. The DNA is as follows: TGCAGCGTTGAAGATTCCAGGGACACTGAAGCTTTCTTT. The chain was built from TRBV29-1 and TRBJ1-1; matching of 5 bases hints at TRBD1 as the D gene. Per the germline V gene, SQVTM is the CDR1 and ANQGSEA is the CDR2. The CDR3 sequence holds 13 residues, the cysteine and phenylalanine included. Here the CDR3 DNA is all that survives: 39 bases in frame from base 1. V is pared back by 0 bases and J by 3 bases, with 8 bases lying between the germline termini.